Given below is one T cell receptor (beta chain) in context. No antigen is known for it. Using immunoSEQ multiplex PCR, the repertoire was profiled, and TCRdb retains in-frame clones only, with some absent. Of under 70,000 clones in the sample, roughly 85% were seen once. The V and J ends lost 0 bases and 8 bases, in that order; junction bases with no gene match: 9. Germline-derived CDR1 and CDR2 are SGHRS and YFSETQ. This CDR3 has 16 amino acids. The data belong to a study of OX40 agonist ivuxolimab in advanced cancers. Study overall: Head and neck, renal cell, melanoma or hepatocellular carcinoma were the cancers that dose-escalation patients had. Eligibility rules accepted prior anti-PD-1, anti-PD-L1 or anti-CTLA-4 therapy, and around 43% had some. Of the patients, three showed partial responses, one with hepatocellular carcinoma and two with cutaneous melanoma.

Study-level points and caveats: CD4+ and CD8+ blood T cells expanded clonally by week 6 at 0.1 to 3.0 mg/kg.

The rearrangement joins TRBV5-1 to TRBJ2-1; 9 nucleotides align to TRBD2. The sequences come from CD4+ or CD8+ T cells sorted from blood, collected in a trial of the OX40 agonist ivuxolimab. This receptor was obtained from an adult with an advanced solid tumor such as melanoma, head and neck, liver or kidney cancer. The CDR3 region has the DNA TGCGCCAGCAGCTTGGTAGGCCTAGCGGGAAGGTATGAGCAGTTCTTC. This codes for CASSLVGLAGRYEQFF.